This T cell receptor beta chain stems from a study of neoadjuvant anti-PD-1 for oral cavity cancer. The CDR3 is 13 residues long. CDR1 MNHEY and CDR2 SVGAGI come from the germline V gene. With 7 bases clipped from V and 0 bases from J, the junction kept 1 base outside the gene matches. Assay: immunoSEQ multiplex PCR; the TCRdb copy retains only in-frame clones and omits some. The table has approximately 74,000 clones, approximately 80% seen once. This chain joins TRBV6-5 and TRBJ2-3, with TRBD1 identical over 7 bases. The clonotype originates from a person between 40 and 80 years old with oral cavity squamous cell carcinoma. The sample was PBMCs, taken before nivolumab (anti-PD-1) treatment. The CDR3 spells CASNRGSTDTQYF. The CDR3 coding sequence is TGTGCCAGCAACAGGGGTAGCACAGATACGCAGTATTTT.